The rows below give T cell receptor beta chains drawn from one sample of a study of T-cell memory formation after mild COVID-19. One entry per CDR3 protein, called by TCRdb with MiXCR from the 5' RACE reads. The sample records about 350,000 distinct CDR3 sequences, roughly an eighth being singletons. The sample consisted of PBMCs or a T cell subset sorted from them (not recorded which). These receptors all come from a man aged 18 to 35 who had mild COVID-19 (a few samples of this study predate the infection). Cell type and time point are not known. Each CDR3 is given with its conserved first and last residue. A D gene is named only where the DNA matches it firmly. Clone size appears in some rows only: once, few, many, or a class for an expanded clone.

CDR3nt,CDR3aa,d_gene,j_gene,v_gene,abundance
TGTGCCAGCAGGCGACAGGGAATTGATCAGCCCCAGCATTTT,CASRRQGIDQPQHF,TRBD1,TRBJ1-5,TRBV6-5,NA
TGTGCCAGCAGCCTCTTCGGGGGGCCTAGCACAGATACGCAGTATTTT,CASSLFGGPSTDTQYF,NA,TRBJ2-3,TRBV6-2/TRBV6-3,NA
TGCGCCAGCAAAAACCGGGGCAGCACAGATACGCAGTATTTT,CASKNRGSTDTQYF,NA,TRBJ2-3,TRBV5-1,few
TGTGCCAGCAGTGCCGGACAGGGGGGGGGCTACGAGCAGTACTTC,CASSAGQGGGYEQYF,TRBD1,TRBJ2-7,TRBV12-3/TRBV12-4,NA
TGTGCCAGCAGCTTGGTTGTGGGCGGGGGTGGCGAGCAGTACTTC,CASSLVVGGGGEQYF,TRBD2,TRBJ2-7,TRBV7-9,NA
TGTGCCAGCAGCCAACGACAGGGGACCCCCTCTGGAAACACCATATATTTT,CASSQRQGTPSGNTIYF,TRBD1,TRBJ1-3,TRBV14,NA
TGCGCCAGCAGCCACCGGGACACCGGGGGAAGGGGGTACGAGCAGTACTTC,CASSHRDTGGRGYEQYF,NA,TRBJ2-7,TRBV4-1,NA
TGCGCCAGCAGCCATCTTGGGCAAGAGACCCAGTACTTC,CASSHLGQETQYF,NA,TRBJ2-5,TRBV4-1,many
TGTGCCAGCAATTCACGGGGTAGCTCCTACGAGCAGTACTTC,CASNSRGSSYEQYF,NA,TRBJ2-7,TRBV7-9,many
TGTGCCAGCAGCTTAGTCGCACAGACTAATCAGCCCCAGCATTTT,CASSLVAQTNQPQHF,NA,TRBJ1-5,TRBV7-8,few
TGTGCCAGCAGTCGGGAGTTGGGCTACGAGCAGTACTTC,CASSRELGYEQYF,NA,TRBJ2-7,TRBV6-5,few
TGTGCCAGCAGCTTAGTAGGGCAATCTCAGCATTTT,CASSLVGQSQHF,NA,TRBJ1-5,TRBV7-2,NA
TGCGCCAGCAGACCCGGTGGCATTATGAACACTGAAGCTTTCTTT,CASRPGGIMNTEAFF,NA,TRBJ1-1,TRBV4-3,NA
TGTGCCAGCAGCCAACCAGGGGCCACTGAAGCTTTCTTT,CASSQPGATEAFF,NA,TRBJ1-1,TRBV14,few
TGCGCCAGCAGCTCCACCGGGACAGGGGGAGAGACCCAGTACTTC,CASSSTGTGGETQYF,TRBD1,TRBJ2-5,TRBV5-1,many
TGTGCCAGCAGCCTTAGCGGGGCAGGCTACGAGCAGTACTTC,CASSLSGAGYEQYF,TRBD2,TRBJ2-7,TRBV12-3/TRBV12-4,many
TGTGCCACACTGATCACCCCGGACAGAGGCACAGATACGCAGTATTTT,CATLITPDRGTDTQYF,NA,TRBJ2-3,TRBV7-9,few
TGTGCCAGCAACAACGTTGCAGCAGACACTGAAGCTTTCTTT,CASNNVAADTEAFF,NA,TRBJ1-1,TRBV2,NA
TGTGCCAGCAGCGTAGGGGTAGCGGGGGTCACAGATACGCAGTATTTT,CASSVGVAGVTDTQYF,TRBD2,TRBJ2-3,TRBV9,few
TGTGCCACCAGCCGCATATTTTCTTACAATGAGCAGTTCTTC,CATSRIFSYNEQFF,NA,TRBJ2-1,TRBV15,few
TGCAGTGCTAGTCGTAGAAACACCATATATTTT,CSASRRNTIYF,NA,TRBJ1-3,TRBV20-1,few
TGTGCCAGCAGCCAGAGCGGGGGGCGGGTTTGGGGGCCGCAGTATTTT,CASSQSGGRVWGPQYF,TRBD2,TRBJ2-3,TRBV7-6,few
TGCAGTGCTAGAGGAGGAGGGGGAGGCTCACCCCTCCACTTT,CSARGGGGGSPLHF,NA,TRBJ1-6,TRBV20-1,NA
TGCGCCAGCAGCCAAGGTCCAGAATCAGATACGCAGTATTTT,CASSQGPESDTQYF,NA,TRBJ2-3,TRBV4-1,many
TGTGCTAGTGGCCACAACGGGGCAGGGGAGGGCAGATCAGCGCAGTATTTT,CASGHNGAGEGRSAQYF,NA,TRBJ2-3,TRBV12-5,NA
TGCAGTGCTAGAGATCCCAGGGTAGGGGATACGCAGTATTTT,CSARDPRVGDTQYF,NA,TRBJ2-3,TRBV20-1,few
TGTGCCAGCAGTTTAGGGAGAGACGGCAAAGCTTTCTTT,CASSLGRDGKAFF,NA,TRBJ1-1,TRBV27,NA
TGTGCCAGCAGTTACTCGAGGTATTCACCCCTCCACTTT,CASSYSRYSPLHF,NA,TRBJ1-6,TRBV6-5,few
TGCAGCCACCGTGAACAGGGAGGTGGCGAGCAGTACTTC,CSHREQGGGEQYF,NA,TRBJ2-7,TRBV29-1,many
TGTGCCAGCAGCGCCTCCGCGGGACTGAACACTGAAGCTTTCTTT,CASSASAGLNTEAFF,NA,TRBJ1-1,TRBV5-4,few
TGTGCCAGCAGTTTACTATACAGGGGCACTGAAGCTTTCTTT,CASSLLYRGTEAFF,TRBD1,TRBJ1-1,TRBV12-3/TRBV12-4,NA